A selection of T cell receptor beta chains follows, all from one sample in a study of neurological immune-mediated disorders. TCRdb recomputed calls from the 5' RACE reads with MiXCR, one row per CDR3 protein. Altogether about 35,000 distinct CDR3 sequences are present, around 4% being singletons, with the ten largest covering less than 2.5%. The sample was PBMCs. The receptor set was obtained from a man aged 30 to 45 with multiple sclerosis. CDR3s include the opening cysteine and the closing phenylalanine or tryptophan. A D gene is named only where the DNA matches it firmly. Expanded clones get a size class; other rows say once, few or many, or leave the size out.

j_gene: TRBJ1-5; len: 15; abundance: many; d_gene: -; v_gene: TRBV20-1; CDR3nt: TGCAGTGCTAGAGGGAAGGTGAGAGGCAATCAGCCCCAGCATTTT; CDR3aa: CSARGKVRGNQPQHF
j_gene: TRBJ2-7; len: 13; abundance: many; d_gene: -; v_gene: TRBV3-1; CDR3nt: TGTGCCAGCAGCCAAGGCGGAACCTACGAGCAGTACTTC; CDR3aa: CASSQGGTYEQYF
j_gene: TRBJ1-5; len: 14; abundance: few; d_gene: -; v_gene: TRBV12-3/TRBV12-4; CDR3nt: TGTGCCAGCAGTCGGGACCGTAGCAATCAGCCCCAGAATTTT; CDR3aa: CASSRDRSNQPQNF
j_gene: TRBJ1-2; len: 11; abundance: many; d_gene: -; v_gene: TRBV2; CDR3nt: TGTGCCAGCAGTAGGGAGGGAGGCTACACCTTC; CDR3aa: CASSREGGYTF
j_gene: TRBJ2-1; len: 12; abundance: many; d_gene: -; v_gene: TRBV25-1; CDR3nt: TGTGCCAGCAGTGAATATACTGGTGAGCAGTTCTTC; CDR3aa: CASSEYTGEQFF
j_gene: TRBJ1-4; len: 14; abundance: many; d_gene: -; v_gene: TRBV6-5; CDR3nt: TGTGCCAGCACCCCGGGACGTGGGGTCGAAAAACTGTTTTTT; CDR3aa: CASTPGRGVEKLFF
j_gene: TRBJ1-2; len: 15; abundance: many; d_gene: -; v_gene: TRBV5-1; CDR3nt: TGCGCCAGCAGCTTGGTCGGCAGTCTGCAAGATGGCTACACCTTC; CDR3aa: CASSLVGSLQDGYTF
j_gene: TRBJ1-2; len: 18; abundance: many; d_gene: TRBD1; v_gene: TRBV12-5; CDR3nt: TGTGCTAGTGGTTTGCCAATCCCGGGACAGGACTGGGGCTATGGCTACACCTTC; CDR3aa: CASGLPIPGQDWGYGYTF
j_gene: TRBJ2-5; len: 16; abundance: many; d_gene: TRBD2; v_gene: TRBV9; CDR3nt: TGTGCCAGCAGCGTAGCCTGGTACGGGGAGGGAGAGACCCAGTACTTC; CDR3aa: CASSVAWYGEGETQYF
j_gene: TRBJ1-1; len: 14; abundance: -; d_gene: -; v_gene: TRBV6-2/TRBV6-3; CDR3nt: TGTGCCAGCAGCTCGGACGAAAGTTACACTGAAGCTTTCTTT; CDR3aa: CASSSDESYTEAFF
j_gene: TRBJ2-5; len: 14; abundance: many; d_gene: -; v_gene: TRBV11-2; CDR3nt: TGTGCCAGCAGCTTATCGCTAGACCAAGAGACCCAGTACTTC; CDR3aa: CASSLSLDQETQYF
j_gene: TRBJ2-1; len: 14; abundance: many; d_gene: TRBD2; v_gene: TRBV7-6; CDR3nt: TGTGCCAGCAGCCACCCACTAGCGGTCAATGAGCAGTTCTTC; CDR3aa: CASSHPLAVNEQFF
j_gene: TRBJ2-7; len: 15; abundance: many; d_gene: TRBD1; v_gene: TRBV5-1; CDR3nt: TGCGCCAGCAGCTTCCATGGGACAGTTGCCTACGAGCAGTACTTC; CDR3aa: CASSFHGTVAYEQYF
j_gene: TRBJ1-1; len: 15; abundance: -; d_gene: TRBD1; v_gene: TRBV14; CDR3nt: TGTGCCAGCAGCCTTAGGACAGGGGGCAAGACTGAAGCTTTCTTT; CDR3aa: CASSLRTGGKTEAFF
j_gene: TRBJ2-2; len: 16; abundance: -; d_gene: TRBD2; v_gene: TRBV7-3; CDR3nt: TGTGCCAGCAGCTTACTTAGCGGGGGGAACACCGGGGAGCTGTTTTTT; CDR3aa: CASSLLSGGNTGELFF
j_gene: TRBJ1-6; len: 13; abundance: medium-sized; d_gene: -; v_gene: TRBV20-1; CDR3nt: TGCAGTGCTAGGAATGGGATTAACTCACCCCTCCACTTT; CDR3aa: CSARNGINSPLHF
j_gene: TRBJ2-7; len: 14; abundance: -; d_gene: -; v_gene: TRBV7-6; CDR3nt: TGTGCCAGCAGCGCCGTGGGAAAGGGCTGGGAGCAGTACTTC; CDR3aa: CASSAVGKGWEQYF
j_gene: TRBJ1-4; len: 14; abundance: many; d_gene: -; v_gene: TRBV12-3/TRBV12-4; CDR3nt: TGTGCCAGCAGGGTACAGGGTACTAATGAAAAACTGTTTTTT; CDR3aa: CASRVQGTNEKLFF
j_gene: TRBJ2-1; len: 13; abundance: many; d_gene: -; v_gene: TRBV13; CDR3nt: TGTGCCAGCAGCAAAAAGAACTACAATGAGCAGTTCTTC; CDR3aa: CASSKKNYNEQFF
j_gene: TRBJ1-2; len: 15; abundance: many; d_gene: -; v_gene: TRBV7-9; CDR3nt: TGTGCCAGCAGCACCCCAGAGGGGTCCGTGGATGGCTACACCTTC; CDR3aa: CASSTPEGSVDGYTF